Described below is a single T cell receptor (beta chain) sequence and its context. Its target is unknown. These data come from a study of identical twins. Healthy Caucasians alone served as donors. General study findings and limits: While abundant cord blood beta clonotypes carried fewer insertions, memory repertoires showed no such pattern.

TCRdb analysed the 5' RACE reads with MiXCR anew, one entry per CDR3 protein. Of about 810,000 distinct CDR3 sequences detected, 10% to 15% appear once; the ten largest clones hold 1.5% to 2%. J gave up 7 bases and V 7 bases, and 11 bases lay outside the gene matches. This CDR3 region has 14 residues. Germline CDR1 is LNHDA and CDR2 is SQIVND (reference sequence). These records were also assigned to another study, of yellow fever vaccine responses in identical twins.

This TCR was sampled from a woman younger than 35 in good health. The sequencing input was PBMCs. The chain uses TRBV19 and TRBJ2-7, with 9 nucleotides matching TRBD1. CDR3 sequence: CASMMTGGMGEQYF. The CDR3 region has the DNA TGTGCCAGTATGATGACAGGGGGGATGGGGGAGCAGTACTTC.